The 6 T cell receptor beta chains in this list originate from one sample, sequenced in a study of identical twins. Each CDR3 protein is one row after TCRdb ran MiXCR on the 5' RACE reads. The data show approximately 670,000 distinct CDR3 sequences, with around 6% seen just once and roughly 1.6% held by the top ten. Sequences were obtained from naive T cells sorted from blood. The source of these receptors is a young man in good health.

This clonotype was seen repeatedly, ten times or more. The chain recombines TRBV20-1 with TRBJ2-1; TRBD1 agrees at 7 bases. Germline V gene lookup returns CDR1 DFQATT and CDR2 SNEGSKA (reference sequence). V was pared by 8 bases and J by 3 bases, with 22 bases of the junction left unmatched. The CDR3 length is 18 residues. The CDR3 sequence is CSTSGGQARGINYNEQFF. In DNA, the CDR3 is TGCAGTACCAGCGGTGGACAGGCGAGGGGGATCAACTACAATGAGCAGTTCTTC.

The sample holds many counts of this clonotype. The CDR3 here is CASSDRYSTDTQYF. In nucleotides, the CDR3 is TGTGCCAGCAGTGACCGGTATAGCACAGATACGCAGTATTTT. The chain is built from TRBV6-1 and TRBJ2-3; D gene uncertain. The CDR3 length is 14 residues. The V gene lost 3 bases and the J gene lost 0 bases, with 7 bases spanning the gap. From germline, CDR1 is MNHNS and CDR2 SASEGT.

In its sample, this clonotype was seen a few times. The V gene is TRBV25-1, the J gene TRBJ2-4; D perhaps matches TRBD1 (6 bases). CDR1 is MGHDK and CDR2 is SYGVNS in the germline V gene. Trimming removed 5 bases from V and 3 bases from J, with 14 bases in between. CDR3 length: 15 residues. DNA of the CDR3: TGTGCCAGCAGTCCCAGGGGTCAGGACAAAAACATTCAGTACTTC. Amino acids: CASSPRGQDKNIQYF. Supplemented by reference TRBV25-1 and TRBJ2-4, the full variable domain reads EADIYQTPRYLVIGTGKKITLECSQTMGHDKMYWYQQDPGMELHLIHYSYGVNSTEKGDLSSESTVSRIRTEHFPLTLESARPSHTSQYLCASSPRGQDKNIQYFGAGTRLSVL.

This clonotype was seen at least ten times. The gene calls are TRBV28 and TRBJ2-1; 9 nucleotides line up with TRBD1. Germline CDR1 and CDR2: MDHEN and SYDVKM. J lost 2 bases, V lost 6 bases, and 5 bases had no gene match. This CDR3 spans 15 amino acids. Written as DNA, the CDR3 is TGTGCCAGCAGGTGGGACAGGGCCCCCTACAATGAGCAGTTCTTC. Encoded protein: CASRWDRAPYNEQFF.

This clonotype has only a few counts. This chain uses TRBV18 with TRBJ2-2; D not certain. The germline CDR1 and CDR2 sequences are KGHSH and LQKENI. The CDR3 loop spans 15 amino acids. Trimming stripped 3 bases from V and 6 bases from J, with 14 bases between. DNA of the CDR3: TGTGCCAGCTCACCCCAATCCACTGGAGCCGGGGAGCTGTTTTTT. Its protein product is CASSPQSTGAGELFF.

This clonotype was observed many times. This sequence joins TRBV4-3 and TRBJ1-4, with D possibly being TRBD1 (5 bases). V was clipped by 8 bases and J by 8 bases, with 18 bases between them. Germline V gives CDR1 LGHNA, CDR2 YSLEER. This CDR3 has 14 amino acids. The CDR3 DNA reads TGCGCCAGCCGGGGCAGGACGGCCGAGGAAAAACTGTTTTTT. Residues: CASRGRTAEEKLFF.